Listed here are 32 T cell receptor beta chains from one sample, sequenced in a study of OX40 agonist ivuxolimab in advanced cancers. Assay: immunoSEQ multiplex PCR; the TCRdb copy retains only in-frame clones and omits some. The table includes 35,000 to 40,000 clones, approximately 82% detected once. The sample was CD4+ or CD8+ T cells sorted from blood, taken in a trial of the OX40 agonist ivuxolimab. The receptors come from an adult with an advanced solid tumor such as melanoma, head and neck, liver or kidney cancer.

V is TRBV7-9 and J is TRBJ2-4; 8 bases fit TRBD1. The length of the CDR3 is 16 residues. Germline CDR1 SEHNR, CDR2 FQNEAQ (reference sequence). V was pared by 5 bases and J by 1 base, with 7 bases of the junction left unmatched. In DNA form, the CDR3 reads TGTGCCAGCAGCCTCGGACAGGGTGGGGCCAAAAACATTCAGTACTTC. As protein: CASSLGQGGAKNIQYF.

V and J are TRBV5-4 and TRBJ2-3; 15 bases fit TRBD2. With 4 bases clipped from V and 2 bases from J, the junction kept 5 bases outside the gene matches. CDR1 and CDR2 from the germline V gene are SGHNT and YYREEE (reference sequence). CDR3 length: 17 amino acids. This CDR3 is CASSHGTSGRNTDTQYF. Written as DNA, the CDR3 is TGTGCCAGCAGCCACGGGACTAGCGGGAGGAACACAGATACGCAGTATTTT.

This clone was detected a few times. The chain has TRBV7-3 and TRBJ1-5; tentative D call: TRBD1 (5 bases). Trimming took off 5 bases at V and 3 bases at J, with 8 bases between the two ends. CDR1 is SGHTA, CDR2 FQGTGA, per germline. This CDR3 region has 13 residues. The chain's CDR3 is CASSLGDNQPQHF. In DNA form, the CDR3 reads TGTGCCAGCAGCCTGGGGGACAATCAGCCCCAGCATTTT.

The chain couples TRBV5-1 to TRBJ2-2, with D perhaps TRBD1 (6 bases). Germline V lookup: CDR1 SGHRS, CDR2 YFSETQ. CDR3 size: 15 residues. The V gene lost 3 bases and the J gene lost 5 bases, with 14 bases spanning the gap. The CDR3 DNA is TGCGCCAGCAGCTACAGCAGGGGCGAGACCGGGGAGCTGTTTTTT. Its protein is CASSYSRGETGELFF.

The chain recombines TRBV11-3 with TRBJ2-3; possible D gene TRBD2, 5 bases. The V end was cut by 3 bases, the J end by 2 bases, with 9 bases between. CDR1 SGHNT and CDR2 YENEEA come from the germline V gene. This CDR3 is 14 amino acids long. Written as DNA, the CDR3 is TGTGCCAGCAGCTTGGGTGGACTCACAGATACGCAGTATTTT. Its protein is CASSLGGLTDTQYF.

This clone is medium-sized by share. This chain links TRBV18 with TRBJ1-1, with 8 positions matching TRBD1. The CDR3 runs 14 residues. The V segment lost 3 bases and the J segment 4 bases; nucleotides outside the gene matches: 4. The germline CDR1 and CDR2 sequences are KGHSH and LQKENI. The CDR3 coding sequence is TGTGCCAGCTCACCGACAGGGGTGGTCACTGAAGCTTTCTTT. Protein product: CASSPTGVVTEAFF.

This clone was recorded only once. The V and J genes are TRBV10-1 and TRBJ2-1, with TRBD2 matching over 13 bases. The CDR3 consists of 17 residues. The germline CDR1 and CDR2 sequences are WNHNN and SYGVQD (reference sequence). V shed 2 bases and J 7 bases; nucleotides not matched to a gene: 8. The CDR3 nucleotides are TGCGCCAGCAGTGAGCAAGGACTAGCGGGGGCCGGGAATGAGCAGTTCTTC. It is translated as CASSEQGLAGAGNEQFF.

Within the sample, this clone is medium-sized. This rearrangement joins TRBV6-1 to TRBJ1-1; D is unresolved. There are 13 residues in the CDR3. V lost 4 bases and J 0 bases, leaving 6 bases between the germline ends. CDR1 and CDR2 (germline): MNHNS, SASEGT. The CDR3 DNA is TGTGCCAGCAGTGTTCAAGTGAACACTGAAGCTTTCTTT. It translates to CASSVQVNTEAFF.

This chain connects TRBV6-5 to TRBJ2-4, with D unclear. Per germline, CDR1 MNHEY and CDR2 SVGAGI. This CDR3 has 15 amino acids. V lost 2 bases and J lost 2, with 10 bases in between. CDR3 sequence: CASSYGWDPKNIQYF. The CDR3 DNA reads TGTGCCAGCAGTTACGGCTGGGATCCCAAAAACATTCAGTACTTC.

This clone was observed a few times. The genes are TRBV13 and TRBJ2-5; 8 nucleotides align to TRBD2. The CDR3 loop spans 14 amino acids. V shed 4 bases, J shed 5 bases, and the junction held 6 bases outside the gene matches. Germline CDR1 reads PRHDT; CDR2 reads FYEKMQ (reference sequence). The CDR3 spells CASSYSGEGETQYF. For the CDR3, the DNA is TGTGCCAGCAGCTATAGCGGGGAAGGGGAGACCCAGTACTTC.

The chain is built from TRBV6-4 and TRBJ2-1; TRBD1 matches 9 bases. Germline CDR1 MRHNA, CDR2 SNTAGT. The CDR3 has 20 amino acids. The V segment lost 0 bases and the J segment 13 bases; nucleotides outside the gene matches: 25. The CDR3: CASSDSGAGTGSHVRAKQFF. The CDR3 nucleotides read TGTGCCAGCAGTGACTCTGGGGCTGGGACAGGGTCTCACGTTCGTGCCAAACAGTTCTTC.

The chain combines TRBV2 with TRBJ2-7; D may correspond to TRBD1 or TRBD2 (5 bases each). CDR1 is SNHLY and CDR2 is FYNNEI in the germline V gene. The V end lost 3 bases, the J end lost 1 base, and 13 bases lay between the germline ends. The CDR3 has 15 amino acids. CDR3 bases: TGTGCCAGCAGTGAGGACGGGGCCCCTTCCTACGAGCAGTACTTC. Its translation is CASSEDGAPSYEQYF. The whole variable domain, remainder taken from reference TRBV2 and TRBJ2-7, is EPEVTQTPSHQVTQMGQEVILRCVPISNHLYFYWYRQILGQKVEFLVSFYNNEISEKSEIFDDQFSVERPDGSNFTLKIRSTKLEDSAMYFCASSEDGAPSYEQYFGPGTRLTVT.

The rearrangement links TRBV30 to TRBJ2-4, with D possibly TRBD2 on 7 matching bases. From germline, CDR1 is GTSNPN and CDR2 SVGIG (reference sequence). Trimming stripped 0 bases from V and 8 bases from J, with 8 bases between. The CDR3 runs to 12 residues. The CDR3 DNA is TGTGCCTGGAGTGTAGGGGGGGACATTCAGTACTTC. Translating gives CAWSVGGDIQYF.

This sequence joins TRBV14 and TRBJ2-7; tentatively, D is TRBD1 (6 bases). Trimming left V 1 base short and J 2 bases short, with 9 bases between. This CDR3 spans 14 amino acids. Germline V gene lookup returns CDR1 SGHDN and CDR2 FVKESK. DNA of the CDR3: TGTGCCAGCAGCCAAGTACAGGGTCCCTACGAGCAGTACTTC. Translating gives CASSQVQGPYEQYF.

The chain employs TRBV9 and TRBJ2-7; 7 nucleotides align to TRBD2. This CDR3 has 15 amino acids. Per the germline V gene, CDR1 is SGDLS and CDR2 is YYNGEE. After removal of 3 bases from V and 3 bases from J, the junction contained 9 bases not matched to a gene. CDR3 protein: CASSARGESHYEQYF. In DNA form, the CDR3 reads TGTGCCAGCAGCGCTCGGGGGGAGTCCCACTACGAGCAGTACTTC.

The chain carries TRBV7-6 and TRBJ2-5; TRBD2 matches at 10 bases. CDR1 and CDR2 from the germline V gene are SGHVS and FNYEAQ. Trimming took 2 bases from V and 4 from J; bases not matched to a gene: 4. The length of the CDR3 is 15 residues. The CDR3 DNA reads as TGTGCCAGCAGCTTACTAGCGGGAGTCCCAGAGACCCAGTACTTC. Its protein product is CASSLLAGVPETQYF. Drawing the rest from reference TRBV7-6 and TRBJ2-5, the complete variable domain is GAGVSQSPRYKVTKRGQDVALRCDPISGHVSLYWYRQALGQGPEFLTYFNYEAQQDKSGLPNDRFSAERPEGSISTLTIQRTEQRDSAMYRCASSLLAGVPETQYFGPGTRLLVL.

The rearrangement links TRBV23-1 to TRBJ2-7; D is perhaps TRBD1 (5 bases). TRBV23-1 is treated as an ORF (open reading frame) with a function not yet certain. Trimming removed 5 bases from V and 4 bases from J, with 27 bases in between. The CDR3 contains 18 residues. CDR3 loop: CASSAPLLTDPFGYEQYF. The DNA of the CDR3 is TGCGCCAGCAGTGCCCCCCTTTTGACAGACCCTTTTGGGTACGAGCAGTACTTC.

The chain is built from TRBV6-1 and TRBJ2-7; TRBD2 is a possible D gene (6 bases). Trimming left V 3 bases short and J 4 bases short, with 22 bases between. The CDR3 contains 17 residues. Germline loops: CDR1 MNHNS, CDR2 SASEGT. CDR3 bases: TGTGCCAGCAGTGATGGAATACGTCTAGCGATATCGTACGAGCAGTACTTC. Translated: CASSDGIRLAISYEQYF.

The table lists this clone with a count of one. The V call is TRBV5-5, the J call TRBJ2-2; no definite D call. The CDR3 consists of 14 residues. Germline CDR1 reads SGHKS; CDR2 reads YYEKEE (reference sequence). Trimming cost V 4 bases and J 8 bases, with 15 bases left between them. The DNA of the CDR3 is TGTGCCAGCAGCCCTATACTTCAGCCGGGGGAGCTGTTTTTT. Its translation is CASSPILQPGELFF. Full variable domain (remainder filled in from reference TRBV5-5 and TRBJ2-2): DAGVTQSPTHLIKTRGQQVTLRCSPISGHKSVSWYQQVLGQGPQFIFQYYEKEERGRGNFPDRFSARQFPNYSSELNVNALLLGDSALYLCASSPILQPGELFFGEGSRLTVL.

This clone appeared a single time. The chain uses TRBV2 and TRBJ2-7, with 11 bases that match TRBD2. The CDR3 spans 16 residues. CDR1 SNHLY and CDR2 FYNNEI come from the germline V gene. The trim removed 7 bases at V and 5 bases at J, leaving 13 bases unmatched. The CDR3 region is CASKRDASGGTHEQYF. The CDR3 DNA sequence: TGTGCCAGCAAGAGGGACGCTAGCGGGGGGACCCACGAGCAGTACTTC.

The chain recombines TRBV5-4 with TRBJ2-2, with 9 bases matching TRBD1. This CDR3 has 14 amino acids. Trimming removed 3 bases from V and 3 bases from J; junction bases left unmatched: 0. Germline V CDR1 and CDR2: SGHNT, YYREEE (reference sequence). The CDR3 DNA sequence: TGTGCCAGCAGCTGGGACAGGGACACCGGGGAGCTGTTTTTT. It encodes CASSWDRDTGELFF.

J is TRBJ2-7 and V is TRBV11-2, with 9 positions matching TRBD2. CDR1 is SGHAT, CDR2 FQNNGV, per germline. J was trimmed by 6 bases and V by 3 bases; bases with no gene match: 6. The CDR3 loop spans 14 amino acids. CDR3 protein: CASSFLAGLGEQYF. Written as DNA, the CDR3 is TGTGCCAGCAGCTTTCTAGCGGGGTTGGGCGAGCAGTACTTC.

The chain has TRBV25-1 and TRBJ2-1; D is uncertain. The V end was cut by 2 bases, the J end by 12 bases, with 14 bases between. The CDR3 extends over 13 amino acids. CDR1 MGHDK and CDR2 SYGVNS come from the germline V gene. The CDR3 here is CASSEGLLYGQFF. CDR3 nucleotide sequence: TGTGCCAGCAGTGAAGGTTTGCTTTACGGGCAGTTCTTC.

This sequence joins TRBV5-1 and TRBJ2-7; 8 bases fit TRBD1. The CDR3 runs 14 residues. The germline CDR1 and CDR2 sequences are SGHRS and YFSETQ. The junction had 13 bases not matched to a gene; V was cut back by 8 bases and J by 6 bases. CDR3 coding DNA: TGCGCCAGTTCCCGAGAGACAGGGGTGCGCGAGCAGTACTTC. Its protein is CASSRETGVREQYF.

The genes are TRBV6-5 and TRBJ1-1; D is perhaps TRBD1 (6 bases). The CDR3 spans 15 residues. Per the germline V gene, CDR1 is MNHEY and CDR2 is SVGAGI. The V end lost 4 bases, the J end lost 0 bases, and 12 bases lay between the germline ends. This CDR3 reads CASSSTGNMNTEAFF. The CDR3 DNA follows: TGTGCCAGCAGTTCAACAGGGAACATGAACACTGAAGCTTTCTTT.

The chain carries TRBV9 and TRBJ1-4; maybe TRBD1 (6 bases). V was clipped by 4 bases and J by 3 bases, with 7 bases between them. Germline V lookup: CDR1 SGDLS, CDR2 YYNGEE. The CDR3 spans 13 residues. In nucleotides, the CDR3 is TGTGCCAGCAGCCGGACAGCTAATGAAAAACTGTTTTTT. It is translated as CASSRTANEKLFF.

The rearrangement joins TRBV2 to TRBJ2-7; D unclear. The V and J ends lost 3 bases and 0 bases respectively, with 3 bases between them. Germline assignment: CDR1 SNHLY and CDR2 FYNNEI. This CDR3 is 12 amino acids long. CDR3 nucleotides: TGTGCCAGCAGTGATAACTCCTACGAGCAGTACTTC. This sequence encodes CASSDNSYEQYF.

This clone was seen a single time. The CDR3 nucleotides are TGTGCCAGCAGCTTGAAACAGGGCCTTTGGGAGACCCAGTACTTC. Translating it yields CASSLKQGLWETQYF. The gene calls are TRBV5-4 and TRBJ2-5, with D tentatively TRBD1 (6 bases). Trimming took 1 base from V and 5 from J, leaving 15 bases between them. The CDR3 loop spans 15 amino acids. The V gene's germline CDR1 is SGHNT and CDR2 YYREEE (reference sequence).

V and J are TRBV28 and TRBJ1-4; 9 nucleotides agree with TRBD1. The CDR3 extends over 14 amino acids. Germline values: CDR1 MDHEN, CDR2 SYDVKM. V trimming: 2 bases; J trimming: 7 bases; junction bases outside the gene matches: 2. The CDR3 region is CASSLGQGIEKLFF. The CDR3 DNA follows: TGTGCCAGCAGTTTAGGACAGGGGATTGAAAAACTGTTTTTT.

V usage is TRBV21-1 and J usage is TRBJ1-5; TRBD1, as called in the table, went unchecked against the DNA. TRBV21-1 is termed a pseudogene. The CDR3 contains 16 residues. CDR3 nucleotide sequence: TGTGCCAGCAGCCCCAGGGACACCAATAGCAATCAGCCCCAGCATTTT. Protein: CASSPRDTNSNQPQHF.

V usage is TRBV5-6 and J usage is TRBJ1-4, with unresolved D. CDR1 SGHDT and CDR2 YYEEEE come from the germline V gene. The CDR3 has 15 residues. V lost 4 bases and J 0 bases, leaving 10 bases between the germline ends. CDR3 sequence: CASSTNRATNEKLFF. CDR3 DNA sequence: TGTGCCAGCAGCACCAACAGAGCAACTAATGAAAAACTGTTTTTT. Full variable domain (remainder filled in from reference TRBV5-6 and TRBJ1-4): DAGVTQSPTHLIKTRGQQVTLRCSPKSGHDTVSWYQQALGQGPQFIFQYYEEEERQRGNFPDRFSGHQFPNYSSELNVNALLLGDSALYLCASSTNRATNEKLFFGSGTQLSVL.

CDR3 loop: CASSRDRGTDTQYF. CDR3 DNA: TGTGCCAGCAGTAGGGACAGAGGCACAGATACGCAGTATTTT. J is TRBJ2-3 and V is TRBV6-4, with 7 bases aligning to TRBD1. This CDR3 region has 14 residues. V trimming: 5 bases; J trimming: 1 base; junction bases outside the gene matches: 3. Per the germline V gene, CDR1 is MRHNA and CDR2 is SNTAGT.